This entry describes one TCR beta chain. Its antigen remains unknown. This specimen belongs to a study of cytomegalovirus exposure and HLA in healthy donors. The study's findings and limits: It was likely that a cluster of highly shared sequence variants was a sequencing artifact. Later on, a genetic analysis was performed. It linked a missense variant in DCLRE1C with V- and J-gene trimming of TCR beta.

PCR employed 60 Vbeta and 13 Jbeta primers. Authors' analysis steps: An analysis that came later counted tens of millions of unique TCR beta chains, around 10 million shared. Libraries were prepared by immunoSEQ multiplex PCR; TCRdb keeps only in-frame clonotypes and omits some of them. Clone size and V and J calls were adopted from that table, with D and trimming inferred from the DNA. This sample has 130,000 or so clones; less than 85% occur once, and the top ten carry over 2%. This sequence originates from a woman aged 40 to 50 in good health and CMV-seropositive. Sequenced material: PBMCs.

Here the CDR3 DNA reads TGTGCCAGCAGTTCCCCATCGGGTAGGCTGAACACTGAAGCTTTCTTT. Amino acids: CASSSPSGRLNTEAFF. The chain is built from TRBV28 and TRBJ1-1; no definite D call. There are 16 residues in the CDR3. From germline, CDR1 is MDHEN and CDR2 SYDVKM. The germline V and J ends were trimmed by 4 bases and 0 bases, with 15 bases remaining between them.